These 15 T cell receptor beta chains originate from one sample sequenced in a study of graft-versus-host responses after intestinal transplantation. Sequencing used immunoSEQ multiplex PCR; TCRdb keeps in-frame clones, though not all of them. The repertoire has 9,000 to 10,000 clones, about 28% of them found once; the top ten carry roughly 6%. Around 200,000 CFSE-labeled responder cells were plated with around 200,000 irradiated, violet-dye-labeled stimulator cells. The specimen was alloreactive CD8+ T cells from a mixed lymphocyte reaction culture, collected before intestinal transplant. Stated subset: CFSE-low proliferating T cells sorted from roughly 6-day pre-transplant mixed lymphocyte reaction (GvH or HvG direction). These receptors all come from a human patient who received an intestinal transplant.

This clone is medium-sized in the sample. V gene TRBV29-1 combines with J gene TRBJ1-1; D remains ambiguous. CDR1 and CDR2 from the germline V gene are SQVTM and ANQGSEA. The CDR3 has 12 amino acids. Trimming took 2 bases from V and 5 from J, leaving 9 bases between them. CDR3 coding DNA: TGCAGCGTTGAACAGGTTCCAACTGAAGCTTTCTTT. This translates into CSVEQVPTEAFF.

The chain is built from TRBV9 and TRBJ2-7; TRBD2 aligns across 8 bases. The CDR3 has 15 residues. V dropped 0 bases and J dropped 2; count of bases not matched to a gene: 4. Germline V gives CDR1 SGDLS, CDR2 YYNGEE. DNA of the CDR3: TGTGCCAGCAGCGTAGGAGCGGGGGCCGCCTACGAGCAGTACTTC. It encodes CASSVGAGAAYEQYF.

The chain couples TRBV4-1 to TRBJ2-3; the match to TRBD2 covers 9 bases. The CDR3 extends over 16 amino acids. Germline V lookup: CDR1 MGHRA, CDR2 YSYEKL. V was pared by 5 bases and J by 2 bases, with 8 bases of the junction left unmatched. CDR3 coding DNA: TGCGCCAGCAGCTCTATAGCGGGGGCCACCACAGATACGCAGTATTTT. This gives the protein CASSSIAGATTDTQYF.

Within the sample, this clone is large. The V gene is TRBV27, the J gene TRBJ1-2, with TRBD1 matching over 7 bases. The germline V gene has CDR1 MNHEY and CDR2 SMNVEV (reference sequence). CDR3 length equals 17 residues. V was pared by 4 bases and J by 2 bases, with 13 bases of the junction left unmatched. The CDR3 region has the DNA TGTGCCAGCAGTTCGAACCTCGACAGGGTTGCAAACTATGGCTACACCTTC. This translates into CASSSNLDRVANYGYTF.

The chain recombines TRBV6-5 with TRBJ2-2; no firm D call. The CDR3 is 13 residues long. Trimming took off 3 bases at V and 2 bases at J, with 4 bases between the two ends. The germline V gene has CDR1 MNHEY and CDR2 SVGAGI. The DNA of the CDR3 is TGTGCCAGCAGTTATTCAAACACCGGGGAGCTGTTTTTT. It is translated as CASSYSNTGELFF.

This clone showed up just a few times. The chain uses TRBV4-2 and TRBJ2-7; 10 positions match TRBD2. Germline V gene lookup returns CDR1 LGHNA and CDR2 YNFKEQ. CDR3 length: 19 residues. Trimming at V came to 0 bases and at J to 5 bases, leaving 16 bases not matched to a gene. The DNA of the CDR3 is TGTGCCAGCAGCCAAGAGGGGGGGCTAGCGGGGGTTACCAGTGACGAGCAGTACTTC. Encoded protein: CASSQEGGLAGVTSDEQYF.

By proportion, this clone is medium-sized. CDR3 protein: CASNLGRGGYGYTF. The CDR3, as DNA: TGTGCCAGCAACCTAGGGCGGGGGGGCTATGGCTACACCTTC. This sequence joins TRBV11-2 and TRBJ1-2; perhaps TRBD1 as D (5 bases). V shed 7 bases and J shed 4 bases, with 16 bases lying between them. Germline assignment: CDR1 SGHAT and CDR2 FQNNGV. The CDR3 is 14 amino acids.

The table lists this clone with a few counts. CDR3 protein: CASHDRGGGDGYTF. The DNA of the CDR3 is TGCGCCAGCCACGACAGGGGTGGTGGTGATGGCTACACCTTC. The rearrangement links TRBV5-1 to TRBJ1-2, with TRBD1 identical over 8 bases. CDR1 is SGHRS and CDR2 is YFSETQ in the germline V gene. Trimming took 7 bases from V and 6 from J; bases not matched to a gene: 11. The CDR3 extends over 14 amino acids.

The chain couples TRBV19 to TRBJ1-2; 8 nucleotides line up with TRBD1. Unmatched junction bases numbered 6, after V lost 11 bases and J lost 4 bases. Germline V lookup: CDR1 LNHDA, CDR2 SQIVND (reference sequence). The CDR3 has 12 amino acids. In nucleotides, the CDR3 is TGTGCCGCGTCAGGGGGCGTCTATGGCTACACCTTC. As protein: CAASGGVYGYTF.

This clone was observed a single time. V and J are TRBV2 and TRBJ2-3; TRBD2 matches at 10 bases. V was pared by 8 bases and J by 6 bases, with 5 bases of the junction left unmatched. This CDR3 contains 13 residues. Germline assignment: CDR1 SNHLY and CDR2 FYNNEI. The CDR3 coding sequence is TGTGCCAGCTTAGCGGGGGGCCTGGATACGCAGTATTTT. Amino acid sequence: CASLAGGLDTQYF.

This clone is medium-sized by share. The V and J genes are TRBV6-5 and TRBJ2-7; TRBD2 might be the D (5 bases). V was pared by 8 bases and J by 0 bases, with 11 bases between. CDR1 MNHEY and CDR2 SVGAGI come from the germline V gene. The CDR3 spans 13 residues. The CDR3 sequence is CASWAGFSYEQYF. As DNA, the CDR3 is TGTGCCAGCTGGGCGGGCTTCTCCTACGAGCAGTACTTC.

The chain couples TRBV19 to TRBJ2-7; possible D gene TRBD2, 5 bases. Germline V gene sequence: CDR1 LNHDA, CDR2 SQIVND (reference sequence). The CDR3 runs to 13 residues. V lost 6 bases to trimming and J lost 2 bases, with 11 bases between them. CDR3: CASSRTGTYEQYF. DNA of the CDR3: TGTGCCAGTAGCCGGACGGGGACCTACGAGCAGTACTTC.

In its sample, this clone is medium-sized (0.01 to 0.1%). The chain is built from TRBV4-1 and TRBJ1-5, with a tentative D call TRBD1 (5 bases). The CDR3 loop spans 15 amino acids. Trimming took 1 base from V and 6 from J, leaving 13 bases between them. Looked up from germline, CDR1 is MGHRA and CDR2 is YSYEKL. As DNA, the CDR3 is TGCGCCAGCAGCCAAGTTATGCAGGGAGGTCAGCCCCAGCATTTT. The encoded protein is CASSQVMQGGQPQHF.

This clone was observed a few times. This chain uses TRBV21-1 with TRBJ2-3; the table's D call, TRBD2, has no DNA check behind it. TRBV21-1 is a pseudogene. This CDR3 region has 16 residues. The CDR3 sequence: CAARRGVLQWGDTQYF. CDR3 DNA sequence: TGTGCCGCAAGGCGGGGGGTTCTTCAGTGGGGGGATACGCAGTATTTT.

The chain links TRBV6-6 to TRBJ2-1; 8 bases match TRBD1. Losses at the gene ends were 8 bases for V and 8 bases for J; bases not matched to a gene: 11. The CDR3 spans 14 residues. Germline V lookup: CDR1 MNHNY, CDR2 SVGAGI (reference sequence). CDR3 nucleotides: TGTGCCAGCGGGATCTCAGGGGGCGGGGATGAGCAGTTCTTC. It yields the protein CASGISGGGDEQFF.